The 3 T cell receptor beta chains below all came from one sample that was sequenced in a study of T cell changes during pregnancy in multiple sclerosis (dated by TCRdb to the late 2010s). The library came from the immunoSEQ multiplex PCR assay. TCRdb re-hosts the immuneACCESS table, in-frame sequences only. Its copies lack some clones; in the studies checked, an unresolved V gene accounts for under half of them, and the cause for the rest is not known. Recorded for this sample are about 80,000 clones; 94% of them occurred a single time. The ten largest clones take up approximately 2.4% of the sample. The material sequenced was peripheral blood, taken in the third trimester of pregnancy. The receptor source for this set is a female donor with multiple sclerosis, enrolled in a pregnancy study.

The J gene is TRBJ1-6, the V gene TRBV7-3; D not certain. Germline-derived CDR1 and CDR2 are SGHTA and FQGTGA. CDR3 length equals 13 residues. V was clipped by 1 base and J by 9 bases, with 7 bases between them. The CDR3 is CASSLSEGSPLHF. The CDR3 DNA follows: TGTGCCAGCAGCTTAAGTGAGGGTTCACCCCTCCACTTT.

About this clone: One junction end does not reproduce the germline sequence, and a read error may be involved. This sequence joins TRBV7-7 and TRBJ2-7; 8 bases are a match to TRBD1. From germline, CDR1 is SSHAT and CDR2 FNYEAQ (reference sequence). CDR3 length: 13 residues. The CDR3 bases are TGTGCTAGCAGCTTAGCACAGGGGGACGAGCAGTACTTC. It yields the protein CASSLAQGDEQYF.

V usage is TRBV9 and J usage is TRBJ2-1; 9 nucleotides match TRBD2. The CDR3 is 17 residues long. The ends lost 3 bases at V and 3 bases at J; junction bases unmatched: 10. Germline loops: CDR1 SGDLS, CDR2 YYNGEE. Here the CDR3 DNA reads TGTGCCAGCAGCGGAGAAGGGGTAGCGGGGGACTACAATGAGCAGTTCTTC. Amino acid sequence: CASSGEGVAGDYNEQFF.